This T cell receptor beta chain was found in a study of identifying expanded T cells in peripheral blood. Study-level findings and limits: Approximately two-week clone count variance significantly increased as total template count grew. Over about two and four weeks, about 16 and 19 clones changed, versus roughly 1.1 between replicates.

CDR1 and CDR2 (germline): SGHAT, FQNNGV. The CDR3 is made up of 16 amino acids. After removal of 0 bases from V and 5 bases from J, the junction contained 8 bases not matched to a gene. Worth noting for this clone: Antigen unknown.

During the collection period, no donor immune events like infections were recorded. The table came from immunoSEQ multiplex PCR; TCRdb's copy has only in-frame clones and leaves some out. The data contain about 100,000 clones, approximately 86% of them seen just once; the ten biggest clones take up 4.5% to 7%. The source of this sequence is a person aged 18-70 years in good health. Sequencing input: blood. This chain links TRBV11-2 with TRBJ2-7, with 9 bases fitting TRBD1. CDR3 amino acids: CASSLELGTGIDEQYF. The CDR3, as DNA: TGTGCCAGCAGCTTAGAGCTCGGGACAGGGATCGACGAGCAGTACTTC. The full variable domain, completed using reference TRBV11-2 and TRBJ2-7, is EAGVAQSPRYKIIEKRQSVAFWCNPISGHATLYWYQQILGQGPKLLIQFQNNGVVDDSQLPKDRFSAERLKGVDSTLKIQPAKLEDSAVYLCASSLELGTGIDEQYFGPGTRLTVT.